The 14 T cell receptor beta chains presented below share a single source sample, sequenced in a study of cytomegalovirus exposure and HLA in healthy donors. The PCR was carried out with 60 Vbeta primers and 13 Jbeta primers. The repertoire was sequenced with immunoSEQ multiplex PCR; TCRdb's copy has only in-frame clones and lacks some. This table has some 98,000 clones, more than 75% appearing once. The material sequenced was PBMCs. The source is a human donor in good health.

This clone has only a few counts. The rearrangement uses TRBV5-8 and TRBJ2-3; no reliable D call. The CDR3 has 11 residues. CDR1 and CDR2 (germline): SGHTS, YDEGEE. The germline V and J ends were trimmed by 3 bases and 6 bases, with 5 bases remaining between them. The CDR3 loop reads CASSSFDTQYF. In DNA form, the CDR3 reads TGTGCCAGCAGCTCGTTTGATACGCAGTATTTT. Combining the CDR3 with reference TRBV5-8 and TRBJ2-3 gives the whole variable domain EAGVTQSPTHLIKTRGQQATLRCSPISGHTSVYWYQQALGLGLQFLLWYDEGEERNRGNFPPRFSGRQFPNYSSELNVNALELEDSALYLCASSSFDTQYFGPGTRLTVL.

CDR3 protein: CATSKGLAGNEQYF. The CDR3 DNA reads as TGTGCCACCAGCAAGGGACTAGCGGGAAACGAGCAGTACTTC. This chain joins TRBV15 and TRBJ2-7, with 13 bases lining up with TRBD2. The CDR3 length is 14 residues. In germline, CDR1 is LNHNV, CDR2 YYDKDF (reference sequence). V gave up 4 bases and J gave up 5 bases; unmatched junction bases: 2.

V is TRBV6-4 and J is TRBJ1-2, with 10 bases that match TRBD1. The CDR3 loop spans 15 amino acids. J lost 0 bases, V lost 4 bases, and 2 bases had no gene match. CDR1 is MRHNA and CDR2 is SNTAGT in the germline V gene. The CDR3 bases are TGTGCCAGCAGTGTCGGGACAGGGGCTAACTATGGCTACACCTTC. This sequence encodes CASSVGTGANYGYTF.

The V call is TRBV11-3, the J call TRBJ2-3; TRBD1 is a possible D gene (5 bases). Trimming took 5 bases from V and 7 from J, leaving 13 bases between them. In germline, CDR1 is SGHNT, CDR2 YENEEA. The CDR3 has 13 residues. The DNA for the CDR3 is TGTGCCAGCAGCCCTACAGGACCAAATACGCAGTATTTT. It translates to CASSPTGPNTQYF.

The chain carries TRBV27 and TRBJ2-1; TRBD2 agrees at 14 bases. The CDR3 is 19 residues long. After removal of 5 bases from V and 0 bases from J, the junction contained 9 bases not matched to a gene. Per the germline V gene, CDR1 is MNHEY and CDR2 is SMNVEV (reference sequence). As DNA, the CDR3 is TGTGCCAGCAGTCTACCCGGGACTAGCGGGAGTCTCTCCTACAATGAGCAGTTCTTC. This gives the protein CASSLPGTSGSLSYNEQFF.

The chain carries TRBV23-1 and TRBJ1-1; 7 nucleotides match TRBD1. TRBV23-1 is an open reading frame, and its role is uncertain. The junction had 12 bases not matched to a gene; V was cut back by 4 bases and J by 7 bases. This CDR3 is built from 15 residues. In nucleotides, the CDR3 is TGCGCCAGCAGTCCAGGGGGTGGGACCTTGGTTGAAGCTTTCTTT. This codes for CASSPGGGTLVEAFF.

V usage is TRBV6-1 and J usage is TRBJ1-2, with 7 bases identical to TRBD1. Trimming at V came to 4 bases and at J to 0 bases, leaving 8 bases not matched to a gene. Germline V lookup: CDR1 MNHNS, CDR2 SASEGT. This CDR3 is built from 16 residues. The CDR3 region has the DNA TGTGCCAGCAGTGGGGCGCGAGGGGGCGCTAACTATGGCTACACCTTC. Encoded protein: CASSGARGGANYGYTF.

This chain links TRBV9 with TRBJ1-2; D ambiguous. Trimming pared 0 bases from V and 8 bases from J, leaving 20 bases between. This CDR3 spans 16 amino acids. Germline CDR1 and CDR2: SGDLS and YYNGEE. The CDR3 DNA is TGTGCCAGCAGCGTAGATTTGGCAGAGGGTGGAGAGGGCTACACCTTC. Amino acid sequence: CASSVDLAEGGEGYTF.

CDR3 in DNA: TGTGCCAGCTCACTAGGGGCAGATACGCAGTATTTT. It translates to CASSLGADTQYF. This chain joins TRBV18 and TRBJ2-3, with D possibly TRBD1 on 5 matching bases. V was clipped by 4 bases and J by 4 bases, with 6 bases between them. This CDR3 contains 12 residues. Germline loops: CDR1 KGHSH, CDR2 LQKENI.

The CDR3 spells CASSHSGGNYEQYF. CDR3 DNA sequence: TGTGCCAGCAGCCATAGCGGGGGGAACTACGAGCAGTACTTC. The chain carries TRBV5-8 and TRBJ2-5, with 10 bases that match TRBD2. With the DNA end fitting TRBJ2-7 better, the J assignment may be wrong. Germline V gene lookup returns CDR1 SGHTS and CDR2 YDEGEE. The CDR3 totals 14 residues.

The gene calls are TRBV5-4 and TRBJ1-2; 8 positions match TRBD1. Germline loops: CDR1 SGHNT, CDR2 YYREEE (reference sequence). V lost 3 bases, J lost 6 bases, and 4 bases stayed unmatched. This CDR3 has 13 residues. In DNA, the CDR3 is TGTGCCAGCAGCTACGACAGGGGCCATGGCTACACCTTC. Amino acid sequence: CASSYDRGHGYTF. The whole variable domain, remainder taken from reference TRBV5-4 and TRBJ1-2, is ETGVTQSPTHLIKTRGQQVTLRCSSQSGHNTVSWYQQALGQGPQFIFQYYREEENGRGNFPPRFSGLQFPNYSSELNVNALELDDSALYLCASSYDRGHGYTFGSGTRLTVV.

The V and J genes are TRBV11-3 and TRBJ2-3; 12 positions agree with TRBD2. CDR3 size: 14 residues. J gave up 6 bases and V 5 bases, and 3 bases lay outside the gene matches. Germline CDR1 and CDR2: SGHNT and YENEEA. CDR3 region: CASSASGGADTQYF. The CDR3 DNA follows: TGTGCCAGCAGCGCTAGCGGGGGGGCTGATACGCAGTATTTT.

CDR3 in DNA: TGTGCCAGCAGTTACTCGAACAGGGTAGCAAACATTCAGTACTTC. This translates into CASSYSNRVANIQYF. The chain is built from TRBV6-5 and TRBJ2-4; possibly TRBD1 for D (6 bases). In germline, CDR1 is MNHEY, CDR2 SVGAGI. V gave up 0 bases and J gave up 6 bases, with 12 bases separating them. The CDR3 has 15 residues.

The chain couples TRBV27 to TRBJ2-5; 10 nucleotides match TRBD2. With V trimmed by 6 bases and J by 2 bases, 15 bases remained unmatched. The CDR3 contains 18 residues. Germline V gene data show CDR1 as MNHEY and CDR2 as SMNVEV (reference sequence). The DNA of the CDR3 is TGTGCCAGCAGAAGTGCCCCTGGACTAGCGGTAAAGCAAGAGACCCAGTACTTC. It is translated as CASRSAPGLAVKQETQYF.